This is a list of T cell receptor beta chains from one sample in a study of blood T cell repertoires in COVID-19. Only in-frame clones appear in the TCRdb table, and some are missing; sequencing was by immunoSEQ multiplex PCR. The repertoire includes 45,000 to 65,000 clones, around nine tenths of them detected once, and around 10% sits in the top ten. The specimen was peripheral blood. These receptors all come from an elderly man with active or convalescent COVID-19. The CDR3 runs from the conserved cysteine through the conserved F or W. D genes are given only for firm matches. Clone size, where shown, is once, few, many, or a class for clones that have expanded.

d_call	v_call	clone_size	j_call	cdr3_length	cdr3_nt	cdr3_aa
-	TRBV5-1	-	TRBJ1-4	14	TGCGCCAGCAGCTTGGGCAGGAGGGATGAAAAACTGTTTTTT	CASSLGRRDEKLFF
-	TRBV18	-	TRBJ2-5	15	TGTGCCAGTCAAGGGGCCAGGGCGACCCAAGAGACCCAGTACTTC	CASQGARATQETQYF
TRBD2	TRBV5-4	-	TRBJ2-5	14	TGTGCCAGCAGCGCTAGCGGGAGGGAAGAGACCCAGTACTTC	CASSASGREETQYF
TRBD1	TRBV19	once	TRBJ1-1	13	TGTGCCAGTAGTGACAGGGGGCTCACTGAAGCTTTCTTT	CASSDRGLTEAFF
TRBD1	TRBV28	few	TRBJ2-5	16	TGTGCCAGCCGGGACAGGGGCTTTCGCCGTCAAGAGACCCAGTACTTC	CASRDRGFRRQETQYF
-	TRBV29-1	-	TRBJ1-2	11	TGCAGCGTGGCACTAGACTATGGCTACACCTTC	CSVALDYGYTF
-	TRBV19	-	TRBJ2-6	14	TGTGCCAGTAGTATAAAAGCCGGGGCCAACGTCCTGACTTTC	CASSIKAGANVLTF
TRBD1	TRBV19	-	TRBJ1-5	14	TGTGCCACCGGGGGACAGGGAGTCAGGCAGCCCCAGCATTTT	CATGGQGVRQPQHF
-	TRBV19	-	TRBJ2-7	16	TGTGCCAGTAGTCCCTCCGACAGGGGACTACCCTACGAGCAGTACTTC	CASSPSDRGLPYEQYF
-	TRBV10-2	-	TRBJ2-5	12	TGCGCCAGCAGTGGGGGAGGTGAGACCCAGTACTTC	CASSGGGETQYF
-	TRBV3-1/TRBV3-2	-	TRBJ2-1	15	TGTGCCAGCAGCCAAGATCATAGCGGCTACAATGAGCAGTTCTTC	CASSQDHSGYNEQFF
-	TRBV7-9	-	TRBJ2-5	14	TGTGCCAGCAGCTCCACCAGGGGAGAAGAGACCCAGTACTTC	CASSSTRGEETQYF
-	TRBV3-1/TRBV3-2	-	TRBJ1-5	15	TGTGCCAGCAGCCAAGAAGGGGCAACAAAACAGCCCCAGCATTTT	CASSQEGATKQPQHF
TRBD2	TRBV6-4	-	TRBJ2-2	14	TGTGCCAGCAGTCCGGAACTAGCGAGCGGGGAGCTGTTTTTT	CASSPELASGELFF
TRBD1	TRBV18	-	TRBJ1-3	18	TGTGCCAGCTCGCCTGCCGGAGATCCGGGACAGCAAGGAAACACCATATATTTT	CASSPAGDPGQQGNTIYF
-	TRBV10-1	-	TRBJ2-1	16	TGCGCCAGCAGTGATCCCTCTTACGGGGGGCCCAATGAGCAGTTCTTC	CASSDPSYGGPNEQFF
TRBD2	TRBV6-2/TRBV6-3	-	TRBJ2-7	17	TGTGCCAGCAGTTCCCCCAGCAGAGCGGGAGCCTCAGGAGAGCAGTACTTC	CASSSPSRAGASGEQYF
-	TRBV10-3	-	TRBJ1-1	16	TGTGCCATCAAGGGGTTGGGGGGAACTCGGGACACTGAAGCTTTCTTT	CAIKGLGGTRDTEAFF
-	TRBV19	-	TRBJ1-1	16	TGTGCCAGTAGCTCGCCTTTCAGGGTTATGAACACTGAAGCTTTCTTT	CASSSPFRVMNTEAFF
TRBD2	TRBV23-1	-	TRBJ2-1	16	TGCGCCAGCAGTCAATTTAGGACTAGCTGTATCTATGAGCAGTTCTTC	CASSQFRTSCIYEQFF
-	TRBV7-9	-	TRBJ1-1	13	TGTGCCAGCAGCTTAGGACAATCCACCGAAGCTTTCTTT	CASSLGQSTEAFF
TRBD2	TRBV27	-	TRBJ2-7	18	TGTGCCAGCAGTTTGGGGCCCTTTAAGCGGGAGGGATTTTCCGAGCAGTACTTC	CASSLGPFKREGFSEQYF
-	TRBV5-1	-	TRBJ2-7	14	TGCGCCAGCAGCTTTAATACAGACTCCTACGAGCAGTACTTC	CASSFNTDSYEQYF
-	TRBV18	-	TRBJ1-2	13	TGTGCCAGCTCTGAACTTATCGACAGCATAGGTTCCTTC	CASSELIDSIGSF
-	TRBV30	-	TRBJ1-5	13	TGTGCCTGGAGTGCAGGGGTTGGTCAGCCCCAGCATTTT	CAWSAGVGQPQHF
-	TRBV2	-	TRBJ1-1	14	TGTGCCAGCAGTCAGAACCAGGGCGATTTAGAAGCTTTCTTT	CASSQNQGDLEAFF
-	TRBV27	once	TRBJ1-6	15	TGTGCCAGCAGTTTTAACTCTTTCTCGGATTCACCCCTCCACTTT	CASSFNSFSDSPLHF
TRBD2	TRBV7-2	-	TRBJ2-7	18	TGTGCCAGCAGCTTAGAGGGGGTTGTTAGCGGGACCCCCTACGAGCAGTACTTC	CASSLEGVVSGTPYEQYF
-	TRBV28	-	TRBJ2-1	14	TGTGCCAGCAGAGGGACATTAGCCTACAATGAGCAGTTCTTC	CASRGTLAYNEQFF
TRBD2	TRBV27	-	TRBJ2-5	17	TGTGCCAGCAGTTTATCTCCCCCCCGGGGGGGACAAGAGACCCAGTACTTC	CASSLSPPRGGQETQYF
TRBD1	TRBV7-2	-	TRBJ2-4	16	TGTGCCAGCAGCTTAGGACCGGCGGGGACAGGGAACATTCAGTACTTC	CASSLGPAGTGNIQYF
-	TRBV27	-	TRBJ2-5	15	TGTGCCAGCAGTTTATTACAGGGAAGGAGAGAGACCCAGTACTTC	CASSLLQGRRETQYF
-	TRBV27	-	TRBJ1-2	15	TGTGCCAGCACCCGATGGGGCGGGGCGTGGAATGGCTACACCTTC	CASTRWGGAWNGYTF
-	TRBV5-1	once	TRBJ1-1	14	TGCGCCAGCAGCTACCAGACAGGGAACACTGAAGCTTTCTTT	CASSYQTGNTEAFF
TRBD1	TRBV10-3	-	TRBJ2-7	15	TGTGCCATCAGTGGGCAGTATACAGGGGACTACGAGCAGTACTTC	CAISGQYTGDYEQYF
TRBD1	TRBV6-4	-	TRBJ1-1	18	TGTGCCAGCAGTGACCCGAAGGACAGGGGGTGTTCGAACACTGAAGCTTTCTTT	CASSDPKDRGCSNTEAFF
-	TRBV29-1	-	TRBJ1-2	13	TGCAGCGTTGAAGACAGGGGCAGCTATGGCTACACCTTC	CSVEDRGSYGYTF